The source of this T cell receptor beta chain is a study of blood T cell repertoires in COVID-19. For the study at large: Specimens from acute and convalescent COVID-19 originated in the United States, Italy and Spain. PBMCs, B-cell-depleted T cells, or T cells provided the cDNA or gDNA that made up the material.

While infection was still active, Seattle patients were enrolled and then followed longitudinally. Germline lookup yields CDR1 SQVTM and CDR2 ANQGSEA. The V and J ends lost 7 bases and 3 bases, in that order; junction bases with no gene match: 4. This CDR3 is 12 amino acids long. In this sample, this clone turned up once. In the study's own analysis: Estimation of nucleated cell counts was performed using reference gene primer amplification. TCRdb's table, derived via immunoSEQ multiplex PCR, lists solely in-frame clones and lacks some. Clone size and the V and J calls come from that table; the DNA yielded D and trimming. The sample consists of under 75,000 clones, roughly 72% of them appearing once.

The sequenced sample consisted of peripheral blood. The clonotype comes from a woman aged 70 to 79 with COVID-19, enrolled during active disease. This chain uses TRBV29-1 with TRBJ2-3, with 7 bases fitting TRBD1. DNA for the CDR3: TGCAGCGCCAAGACAGGGACAGATACGCAGTATTTT. This translates into CSAKTGTDTQYF.